This T cell receptor beta chain derives from a study of T cell responses to AZD1222 COVID-19 vaccine. Study-level findings and limits: Rises in breadth and depth of Spike-specific TCRs came after two AZD1222 doses. Spike regions recognized by vaccine-associated CD4 TCRs spanned the protein, led by 160-218 and 743-854.

As for this clone: Its cognate antigen is unknown.

Germline V gives CDR1 MNHEY, CDR2 SVGEGT. CDR3 size: 12 residues. Trimming removed 5 bases at V and 1 base at J, with 5 bases between. Generated by immunoSEQ multiplex PCR, the TCRdb table keeps only in-frame clones and is missing some. In the table there are 95,000 to 150,000 clones, approximately 90% of which are singletons. The receptor was isolated from an adult in good health. The chain uses TRBV6-2 or TRBV6-3 and TRBJ1-2; no reliable D call. This material consisted of peripheral blood, taken on day 0 of AZD1222 vaccination. The CDR3: CASSPDNYGYTF. In DNA, the CDR3 is TGTGCCAGCAGTCCGGATAACTATGGCTACACCTTC.